This is a list of T cell receptor beta chains from one sample in a study of T-cell reconstitution after alpha-beta-depleted transplantation in children. TCRdb passed the PCR reads through MiXCR, listing each CDR3 protein once. The table records about 300,000 distinct CDR3 sequences, roughly a tenth of them present only once. Sequenced material: PBMCs, taken before TCRalphabeta/CD19-depleted stem cell transplant. The receptors here all came from a boy in the first two years of life with acute myeloid leukemia, due to receive a stem cell transplant. CDR3s include the opening cysteine and the closing phenylalanine or tryptophan. Fields, in order: D gene, V gene, J gene, CDR3 protein. A D gene is named only where the DNA matches it firmly.

>TRBD1|TRBV10-3|TRBJ2-7
CAISRQGASYEQYF
>.|TRBV2|TRBJ2-7
CASSDRVYEQYF
>TRBD2|TRBV5-5|TRBJ2-2
CASSLTSVTGELFF
>TRBD1|TRBV5-1|TRBJ1-3
CASSQDRGIGNTIYF
>TRBD2|TRBV5-1|TRBJ2-1
CASTDRLADNEQFF
>.|TRBV23-1|TRBJ2-5
CASHGDAVIQTQYF
>.|TRBV24-1|TRBJ2-5
CATKASGTETQYF
>.|TRBV3-1|TRBJ1-1
CASSSRTNTEAFF
>TRBD2|TRBV6-1|TRBJ2-3
CASNPLLGRVTDTQYF
>.|TRBV6-5|TRBJ2-1
CASSRQSNEQFF
>TRBD1|TRBV28|TRBJ2-7
CASSSPGQGHYEQYF
>.|TRBV6-1|TRBJ2-5
CASSRPRQTQETQYF
>TRBD1|TRBV27|TRBJ2-7
CASTGTGAYEQYF
>.|TRBV18|TRBJ2-3
CASSPETTTDTQYF
>TRBD2|TRBV10-3|TRBJ2-7
CAIRASGSSYEQYF
>.|TRBV3-1|TRBJ2-1
CASSHEPTEQFF
>.|TRBV27|TRBJ1-2
CASSLSMTGQGYTF
>TRBD2|TRBV6-1|TRBJ2-3
CASRTSFTDTQYF
>TRBD1|TRBV5-1|TRBJ2-1
CASSFTGQGPNEQFF
>.|TRBV20-1|TRBJ2-7
CSARKTGRDEQYF
>TRBD1|TRBV4-2|TRBJ2-1
CASSLTGASYNEQFF
>.|TRBV30|TRBJ2-6
CAWSPLLTGANVLTF
>.|TRBV28|TRBJ1-5
CASSLTHLKGPQHF
>.|TRBV5-1|TRBJ2-7
CASSLVDNEQYF
>TRBD2|TRBV19|TRBJ2-7
CASSKTSGYYEQYF
>.|TRBV21-1|TRBJ1-2
CASSKDNNYGYTF
>TRBD1|TRBV19|TRBJ2-7
CASSIRQGIVQYF
>TRBD1|TRBV29-1|TRBJ2-1
CSVEGGRDSSYNEQFF
>TRBD1|TRBV7-2|TRBJ1-5
CASSYRTGLYSNQPQHF